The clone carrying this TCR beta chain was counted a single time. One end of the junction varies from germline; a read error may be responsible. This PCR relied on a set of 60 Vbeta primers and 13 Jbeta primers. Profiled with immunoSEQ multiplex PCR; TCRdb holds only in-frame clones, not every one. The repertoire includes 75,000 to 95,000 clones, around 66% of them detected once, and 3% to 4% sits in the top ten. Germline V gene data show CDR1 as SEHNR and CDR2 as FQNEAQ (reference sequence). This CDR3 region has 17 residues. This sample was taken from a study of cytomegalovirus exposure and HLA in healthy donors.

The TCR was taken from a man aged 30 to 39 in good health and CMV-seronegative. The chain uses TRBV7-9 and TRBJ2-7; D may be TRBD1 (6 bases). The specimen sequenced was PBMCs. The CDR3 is CSSSPRAGEVGTYEQYF. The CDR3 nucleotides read TGTTCCAGCAGCCCACGGGCAGGGGAAGTGGGCACCTACGAGCAGTACTTC. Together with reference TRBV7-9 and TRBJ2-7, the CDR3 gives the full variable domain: DTGVSQNPRHKITKRGQNVTFRCDPISEHNRLYWYRQTLGQGPEFLTYFQNEAQLEKSRLLSDRFSAERPKGSFSTLEIQRTEQGDSAMYLCSSSPRAGEVGTYEQYFGPGTRLTVT.